One and the same sample provided the 10 T cell receptor beta chains below, sequenced in a study of OX40 agonist ivuxolimab in advanced cancers. Sequenced by immunoSEQ multiplex PCR; TCRdb stores in-frame clones only, minus some. The data contain tens of thousands of clones, around 81% of them singletons. Sequencing used CD4+ or CD8+ T cells sorted from blood, obtained in a trial of the OX40 agonist ivuxolimab. The receptors were sampled from an adult with an advanced solid tumor such as melanoma, head and neck, liver or kidney cancer.

This rearrangement joins TRBV18 to TRBJ2-2; 7 bases line up with TRBD2. The length of the CDR3 is 15 residues. The trim removed 2 bases at V and 4 bases at J, leaving 4 bases unmatched. CDR1 is KGHSH and CDR2 is LQKENI in the germline V gene. The CDR3 nucleotides read TGTGCCAGCTCACCAAATAGCGGGTTCACCGGGGAGCTGTTTTTT. The encoded protein is CASSPNSGFTGELFF. Full variable domain (outside the CDR3, taken from reference TRBV18 and TRBJ2-2): NAGVMQNPRHLVRRRGQEARLRCSPMKGHSHVYWYRQLPEEGLKFMVYLQKENIIDESGMPKERFSAEFPKEGPSILRIQQVVRGDSAAYFCASSPNSGFTGELFFGEGSRLTVL.

The V call is TRBV10-3, the J call TRBJ2-5; tentatively, D is TRBD1 or TRBD2 (6 bases each). Trimming took 3 bases from V and 5 from J, leaving 13 bases between them. The CDR3 is 14 amino acids. The germline gives CDR1 ENHRY, CDR2 SYGVKD. CDR3 sequence (DNA): TGTGCCATCAGTGATGGGTCGGGGGCGGAGACCCAGTACTTC. It encodes CAISDGSGAETQYF.

This clone was detected only once. The V gene is TRBV7-2, the J gene TRBJ2-2; D unresolved. V was clipped by 2 bases and J by 4 bases, with 5 bases between them. This CDR3 region has 13 residues. Germline V gene sequence: CDR1 SGHTA, CDR2 FQGNSA. The CDR3, as DNA: TGTGCCAGCAGCTTAATTGCCACCGGGGAGCTGTTTTTT. Its protein is CASSLIATGELFF.

V and J are TRBV19 and TRBJ1-4, with D possibly TRBD1 on 5 matching bases. V lost 7 bases to trimming and J lost 2 bases, with 17 bases between them. The CDR3 spans 16 residues. Looked up from germline, CDR1 is LNHDA and CDR2 is SQIVND (reference sequence). This CDR3 is CASTSLRGLTNEKLFF. For the CDR3, the DNA is TGTGCCAGTACCTCTTTAAGGGGATTGACTAATGAAAAACTGTTTTTT.

On this clone: The same CDR3 arises from other DNA sequences in this sample as well. The gene calls are TRBV5-4 and TRBJ2-1; TRBD1 matches at 8 bases. After removal of 2 bases from V and 4 bases from J, the junction contained 5 bases not matched to a gene. This CDR3 comprises 15 residues. Germline CDR1 and CDR2: SGHNT and YYREEE (reference sequence). CDR3 loop: CASSLAGGEYNEQFF. CDR3 nucleotides: TGTGCCAGCAGCTTAGCAGGGGGCGAGTACAATGAGCAGTTCTTC.

This chain links TRBV18 with TRBJ2-7; unclear D gene. Germline V gene sequence: CDR1 KGHSH, CDR2 LQKENI. This CDR3 contains 14 residues. The V end was cut by 2 bases, the J end by 7 bases, with 15 bases between. The CDR3 loop is CASSPGKGLGEQYF. The CDR3 nucleotides are TGTGCCAGCTCACCAGGGAAGGGATTGGGGGAGCAGTACTTC.

This clone was seen only a few times. CDR3 in DNA: TGTGCCTGGAGCTGGACAGGGCGGACTGAAGCTTTCTTT. It is translated as CAWSWTGRTEAFF. The J gene is TRBJ1-1, the V gene TRBV30; 8 bases align to TRBD1. V lost 3 bases to trimming and J lost 5 bases; unmatched junction nucleotides: 5. Germline values: CDR1 GTSNPN, CDR2 SVGIG (reference sequence). This CDR3 is 13 amino acids long.

The chain carries TRBV27 and TRBJ2-5, with D perhaps being TRBD1 or TRBD2 (5 bases each). The germline V and J ends were trimmed by 8 bases and 4 bases, with 8 bases remaining between them. Germline V gene data show CDR1 as MNHEY and CDR2 as SMNVEV (reference sequence). The CDR3 consists of 11 residues. CDR3 amino acids: CASAGTETQYF. CDR3 bases: TGTGCCAGCGCAGGGACAGAGACCCAGTACTTC.

This clone has a single count. The chain employs TRBV4-3 and TRBJ1-5, with 7 bases that match TRBD1. V gave up 0 bases and J gave up 6 bases; unmatched junction bases: 11. Germline values: CDR1 LGHNA, CDR2 YSLEER. This CDR3 has 17 residues. In nucleotides, the CDR3 is TGCGCCAGCAGCCAAGAATTGATCCGCAGGGGGACTCAGCCCCAGCATTTT. Translation: CASSQELIRRGTQPQHF.

This clone was recorded only once. The rearrangement links TRBV6-5 to TRBJ2-3; no reliable D call. V dropped 0 bases and J dropped 2 bases, with 12 bases sitting between them. The CDR3 is 16 residues long. Germline CDR1 reads MNHEY; CDR2 reads SVGAGI. CDR3 DNA: TGTGCCAGCAGTTACTCTTTAGGGTTTAACACAGATACGCAGTATTTT. It specifies CASSYSLGFNTDTQYF.